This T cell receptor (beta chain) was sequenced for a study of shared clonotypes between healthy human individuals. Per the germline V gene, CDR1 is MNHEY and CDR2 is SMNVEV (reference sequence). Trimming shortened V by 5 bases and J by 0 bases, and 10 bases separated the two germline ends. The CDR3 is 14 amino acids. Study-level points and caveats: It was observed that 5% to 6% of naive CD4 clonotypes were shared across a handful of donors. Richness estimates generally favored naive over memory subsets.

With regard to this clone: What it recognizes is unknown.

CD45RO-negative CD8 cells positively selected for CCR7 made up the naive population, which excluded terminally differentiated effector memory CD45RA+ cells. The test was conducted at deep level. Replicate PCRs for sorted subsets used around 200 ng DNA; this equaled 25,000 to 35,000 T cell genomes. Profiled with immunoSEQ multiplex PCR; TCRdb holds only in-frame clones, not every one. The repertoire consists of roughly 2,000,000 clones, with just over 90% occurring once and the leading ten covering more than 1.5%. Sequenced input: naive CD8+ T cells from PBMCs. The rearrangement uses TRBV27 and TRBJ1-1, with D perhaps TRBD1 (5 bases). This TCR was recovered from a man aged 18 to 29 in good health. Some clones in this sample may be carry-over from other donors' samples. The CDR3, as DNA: TGTGCCAGCAGTACCGACAGCTTGAACACTGAAGCTTTCTTT. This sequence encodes CASSTDSLNTEAFF.